This paragraph reports one TCR beta chain. Its antigen is unidentified. The CDR3 extends over 14 amino acids. Germline-derived CDR1 and CDR2 are MNHEY and SMNVEV (reference sequence). V was shortened by 4 bases and J by 6 bases, with 13 bases between the two germline ends. This sample is drawn from a study of T cell clonotyping in hematopoietic cell transplantation. The repertoire was sequenced with immunoSEQ multiplex PCR; TCRdb's copy has only in-frame clones and lacks some. The sample has roughly 15,000 clones; approximately 95% are singletons. Whole-study results and caveats: Pathologically expanded recipient clonotypes increased progressively from day 30 to day 180 as diversity fell.

Sequencing used PBMCs, obtained 30 days after allogeneic stem cell transplant. The chain uses TRBV27 and TRBJ1-5, with D possibly matching TRBD1 (6 bases). The origin of this receptor is a male patient aged 55 to 70 who had an allogeneic stem cell transplant from an unrelated donor, so the T cells may come from the graft donor. Some clones in this sample may be carry-over from other donors' samples. The CDR3 spells CASSWGAEGQPQHF. DNA of the CDR3: TGTGCCAGCAGTTGGGGGGCGGAGGGTCAGCCCCAGCATTTT.